This T cell receptor beta chain was captured by sequencing in a study of blood T cell repertoires in COVID-19 (TCRdb year 2020). About the study as a whole: The collaborator samples originated in the United States, Italy and Spain and spanned the acute and convalescent phases of COVID-19. The samples were drawn from two sources: the first 160 participants of the ongoing ImmuneRACE study, and fewer than 1,500 subjects contributed by 6 global collaborators. Subjects who had been exposed to COVID-19, were actively infected with it, or had recovered from it provided the deeply sampled blood TCRbeta repertoires that made up the dataset. The material from the prospective study consisted of cDNA or gDNA derived from T cells, B-cell-depleted T cells, or PBMCs. Nearly every sample came with metadata listing a de-identified subject ID, COVID-19 status, age in years and sex. The repertoires were released in a freely available public database intended as a resource for research on the immune response to SARS-CoV-2. Where HLA class I and class II types were available, the types were taken from metadata supplied by the sample provider, not from assay-based typing. Results the study describes overall, beyond this receptor: How much clinical and demographic metadata was included differed by source and by participant, and the metadata was provided uncurated.

This clone was detected only a few times. There is no known antigen for this receptor. Per-nucleotide qualities are absent, and no much larger clonotype sits a single base away. Trimming accounts for 5 bases at V and 6 bases at J, while the number of junction bases matched to no gene is 6. Spanning cysteine to phenylalanine, the CDR3 consists of 15 amino acids. Kept here is only the CDR3 DNA, which spans 45 bases and is read in frame from base 1. CDR1 and CDR2, per the germline V gene, are MNHEY and SVGAGI. The collaborating institutions used their own protocols to collect whole blood in K2EDTA tubes. For TCRbeta analysis, collaborator samples were shipped as frozen whole blood, as isolated PBMCs, or as DNA extracted from either sample type. TCRbeta CDR3 regions were amplified from genomic DNA using the immunoSEQ Assay, a bias-controlled multiplex PCR. In the authors' own workflow: Nucleated cell counts per sample were estimated from amplification of reference gene primers within the assay. To quantify the absolute abundance of each unique TCRbeta CDR3 rearrangement, sequence reads were collapsed and filtered. For each sample, productive Simpson clonality was calculated as the square root of Simpson's diversity index over productive rearrangements. Sourced from immuneACCESS, this table was stored by TCRdb with only in-frame sequences that have V and J called. A share of the clones is absent; for the studies checked, an unresolved V gene accounts for under half, and the remainder has no known explanation. V, J and clone size are taken as reported in that table, and D and trimming were inferred from the DNA itself. In this sample the table shows around 60,000 clones, just under 85% of which occur a single time. The ten biggest clones cover roughly 5.5% of the sample.

The V and J segments used are TRBV6-5 and TRBJ2-1; TRBD2 agrees with 11 junctional bases. The specimen sequenced was peripheral blood. This TCR came from a man aged 65 to 85 with acute or convalescent COVID-19. The sequenced DNA is TGTGCCAGCAGTATTACTAGCGGGGGCGGCAATGAGCAGTTCTTC. Its protein reads: CASSITSGGGNEQFF.